Given below is one T cell receptor beta chain in context. The CDR3 has 16 residues. The germline V gene encodes CDR1 SGHTA and CDR2 FQGTGA. V was cut by 5 bases and J by 4 bases, with 18 bases left in between. The entry originates in a study of blood T cell repertoires in COVID-19. Some clones are missing from TCRdb's copy, which holds only in-frame ones; the method was immunoSEQ multiplex PCR. The table records some 270,000 clones, 80% to 85% of them present only once. This chain joins TRBV7-3 and TRBJ2-1; D may be TRBD2 (6 bases). The receptor was derived from a person aged 70 to 85 with COVID-19, enrolled during active disease. The sample consisted of peripheral blood. CDR3 sequence reads: CASSPPGVGTYNEQFF. For the CDR3, the DNA is TGTGCCAGCAGCCCCCCCGGTGTGGGGACTTACAATGAGCAGTTCTTC.